This is a list of T cell receptor beta chains from one sample in a study of control samples from healthy donors and cancer patients. Sequenced by immunoSEQ multiplex PCR; TCRdb stores in-frame clones only, minus some. The sample includes some 79,000 clones, more than 85% of them seen just once. Specimen: blood. The receptors here all came from a woman aged 45-65 years in good health. The conserved cysteine and the conserved F or W are not part of the CDR3 here.

j_gene: TRBJ2-3
v_gene: TRBV6-5
CDR3aa: ASGGYAGSTDTQY

j_gene: TRBJ2-3
v_gene: TRBV9
CDR3aa: ASSVGGVGPTDTQY

j_gene: TRBJ2-2
v_gene: TRBV19
CDR3aa: ASSTETGAGELF

j_gene: TRBJ2-7
v_gene: TRBV5-5
CDR3aa: ASSRDRGSSYEQY

j_gene: TRBJ1-2
v_gene: TRBV28
CDR3aa: ASSPHGGRGYGYT

j_gene: TRBJ1-5
v_gene: TRBV5-1
CDR3aa: ASSPHGPDSNQPQH

j_gene: TRBJ2-1
v_gene: TRBV9
CDR3aa: ASSVQAGVFAEQF

j_gene: TRBJ1-2
v_gene: TRBV15
CDR3aa: ATSRDFGNEAYGYT

j_gene: TRBJ2-6
v_gene: TRBV6-6
CDR3aa: ASKTGAGANVLT

j_gene: TRBJ2-7
v_gene: TRBV18
CDR3aa: ASSPNSGWRRSEQY

j_gene: TRBJ2-7
v_gene: TRBV28
CDR3aa: ASSLTGPPYEQY

j_gene: TRBJ2-2
v_gene: TRBV4-1
CDR3aa: ASSQTRGDTGELF

j_gene: TRBJ1-4
v_gene: TRBV28
CDR3aa: ASSPLQTDEKLF

j_gene: TRBJ1-2
v_gene: TRBV5-8
CDR3aa: ASSLARGPRGYT

j_gene: TRBJ2-5
v_gene: TRBV5-1
CDR3aa: ASSWTSGEETQY

j_gene: TRBJ1-2
v_gene: TRBV28
CDR3aa: ASSLPGTGGVNGYT

j_gene: TRBJ2-5
v_gene: TRBV7-2
CDR3aa: ASSLVAASNMLDQETQY

j_gene: TRBJ1-6
v_gene: TRBV6-2/TRBV6-3
CDR3aa: ASSRTGKYNSPLH

j_gene: TRBJ1-5
v_gene: TRBV28
CDR3aa: ASREQGNQPQH

j_gene: TRBJ1-1
v_gene: TRBV6-5
CDR3aa: ASKMTANTEAF

j_gene: TRBJ2-1
v_gene: TRBV24-1
CDR3aa: ATSETGTSGREEQF

j_gene: TRBJ1-2
v_gene: TRBV27
CDR3aa: ASSPYRGSGYT

j_gene: TRBJ2-2
v_gene: TRBV5-4
CDR3aa: ASSGAVAAANTGELF

j_gene: TRBJ1-5
v_gene: TRBV3-1/TRBV3-2
CDR3aa: ASSQDGHSNQPQH

j_gene: TRBJ1-2
v_gene: TRBV18
CDR3aa: ASSLRDRGDYGYT

j_gene: TRBJ2-3
v_gene: TRBV6-5
CDR3aa: ASSYGIASSADTQY